The 11 T cell receptor beta chains below come from one sample, sequenced in a study of shared clonotypes between healthy human individuals. The table came from immunoSEQ multiplex PCR; TCRdb's copy has only in-frame clones and leaves some out. The data hold under 1,100,000 clones, with approximately 80% observed a single time. Source material: memory CD4+ T cells from PBMCs. The subset: CD45RA-negative fraction. The origin of the receptors is a man between 18 and 29 years old in good health. Some clones in this sample may be carry-over from other donors' samples.

The rearrangement joins TRBV5-4 to TRBJ1-1; 8 nucleotides align to TRBD1. The CDR3 consists of 14 residues. After removal of 5 bases from V and 1 base from J, the junction contained 4 bases not matched to a gene. CDR1 and CDR2 (germline): SGHNT, YYREEE (reference sequence). For the CDR3, the DNA is TGTGCCAGCAGTCCAGGGGGCACGAACACTGAAGCTTTCTTT. Encoded protein: CASSPGGTNTEAFF.

About this clone: A much more abundant neighbour one base away suggests this may be a read error. The genes are TRBV18 and TRBJ1-1; TRBD1 is a possible D gene (5 bases). Trimming took 3 bases from V and 6 from J, leaving 17 bases between them. Germline V gives CDR1 KGHSH, CDR2 LQKENI. The CDR3 is 15 amino acids. CDR3 sequence (DNA): TGTGCCAGCTCACCTCTGGAAGATCGGGACGCTGAAGCTTTCTTT. As protein: CASSPLEDRDAEAFF.

The CDR3 DNA reads as TGCAGCGGGCGCGTGGCCGGAAACACTGAAGCTTTCTTT. Protein sequence: CSGRVAGNTEAFF. The J gene is TRBJ1-1, the V gene TRBV29-1; D is unresolved. This CDR3 contains 13 residues. V was shortened by 7 bases and J by 2 bases, with 14 bases between the two germline ends. Germline values: CDR1 SQVTM, CDR2 ANQGSEA.

This rearrangement joins TRBV4-2 to TRBJ1-3, with D possibly matching TRBD1 (5 bases). The CDR3 is made up of 15 amino acids. Germline V gene lookup returns CDR1 LGHNA and CDR2 YNFKEQ. Trimming stripped 6 bases from V and 2 bases from J, with 14 bases between. CDR3 sequence (DNA): TGTGCCAGCAGACCCACCGGGACGGCTGGAAACACCATATATTTT. This codes for CASRPTGTAGNTIYF.

V usage is TRBV6-5 and J usage is TRBJ1-2, with 7 bases matching TRBD1. Trimming at V came to 6 bases and at J to 2 bases, leaving 6 bases not matched to a gene. Germline CDR1 and CDR2: MNHEY and SVGAGI. This CDR3 has 14 amino acids. In DNA form, the CDR3 reads TGTGCCAGCAGATTCTCGACAGGGAACTATGGCTACACCTTC. Encoded protein: CASRFSTGNYGYTF.

The chain uses TRBV6-5 and TRBJ2-1; tentatively, D is TRBD2 (5 bases). CDR1 and CDR2 from the germline V gene are MNHEY and SVGAGI. V was cut by 6 bases and J by 0 bases, with 12 bases left in between. This CDR3 is 15 amino acids long. The CDR3 region is CASSLVASSYNEQFF. As DNA, the CDR3 is TGTGCCAGCAGCCTGGTAGCGAGCTCCTACAATGAGCAGTTCTTC.

In this sample, this clone turned up a few times. The V gene is TRBV4-2, the J gene TRBJ1-5, with unresolved D. There are 12 residues in the CDR3. Germline loops: CDR1 LGHNA, CDR2 YNFKEQ. The V end was cut by 3 bases, the J end by 7 bases, with 7 bases between. This CDR3 is CASSHSDQPQHF. In nucleotides, the CDR3 is TGTGCCAGCAGCCACAGCGACCAGCCCCAGCATTTT.

V usage is TRBV6-5 and J usage is TRBJ2-5; D perhaps matches TRBD2 (7 bases). The V and J ends lost 2 bases and 9 bases respectively, with 22 bases between them. Germline-derived CDR1 and CDR2 are MNHEY and SVGAGI. The CDR3 has 16 residues. CDR3 bases: TGTGCCAGCAGTTACCTCCTCGGGGGAGGGACAATGTCCCAGTACTTC. As protein: CASSYLLGGGTMSQYF.

The gene calls are TRBV6-6 and TRBJ2-2; D gene uncertain. Germline V gene sequence: CDR1 MNHNY, CDR2 SVGAGI (reference sequence). V lost 6 bases and J 0 bases, leaving 8 bases between the germline ends. CDR3 length: 14 residues. The CDR3 is CASSEITNTGELFF. DNA for the CDR3: TGTGCCAGCAGCGAAATAACGAACACCGGGGAGCTGTTTTTT.

The CDR3 nucleotides read TGTGCCACTACTGAAGCTGGCTATGGCTACACCTTC. Its protein product is CATTEAGYGYTF. V is TRBV10-3 and J is TRBJ1-2; D is ambiguous. The V and J ends lost 10 bases and 4 bases respectively, with 13 bases between them. Germline CDR1 reads ENHRY; CDR2 reads SYGVKD. The length of the CDR3 is 12 residues.

This CDR3 is CASSLVAYEQYF. The CDR3 DNA follows: TGTGCCAGCAGCTTAGTCGCCTACGAGCAGTACTTC. This sequence joins TRBV7-9 and TRBJ2-7; D not certain. The CDR3 sequence is 12 residues long. Germline V gives CDR1 SEHNR, CDR2 FQNEAQ (reference sequence). V lost 1 base and J lost 2, with 3 bases in between.